This passage covers 21 T cell receptor beta chains from one sample sequenced in a study of T cells of healthy individuals. TCRdb fed the 5' RACE reads into MiXCR, producing one record per CDR3 protein. This sample carries tens of thousands of distinct CDR3 sequences, 15% to 20% of them seen once, and the ten largest clones take approximately 4.8%. Source of these receptors: a human donor in good health.

The chain employs TRBV4-1 and TRBJ1-2; 10 nucleotides agree with TRBD1. The CDR3 has 16 amino acids. Germline-derived CDR1 and CDR2 are MGHRA and YSYEKL. Trimming took 3 bases from V and 2 from J; bases not matched to a gene: 6. In nucleotides, the CDR3 is TGCGCCAGCAGCCAGAGGACAGGGGGGTCGAACTATGGCTACACCTTC. The encoded protein is CASSQRTGGSNYGYTF.

Many counts were recorded for this clonotype. The chain joins TRBV20-1 to TRBJ2-7; a weak D match, TRBD2 (5 bases). This CDR3 region has 14 residues. Between the trimmed V and J ends, which lost 2 bases and 3 bases, there was a span of 14 bases. Germline assignment: CDR1 DFQATT and CDR2 SNEGSKA (reference sequence). In nucleotides, the CDR3 is TGCAGTGCTAGACTCACGGACGGACTCTACGAGCAGTACTTC. Protein sequence: CSARLTDGLYEQYF.

This clonotype was detected only a few times. This rearrangement joins TRBV12-3 or TRBV12-4 to TRBJ2-5, with a weak D call TRBD2 (5 bases). This CDR3 has 13 amino acids. Trimming shortened V by 5 bases and J by 2 bases, and 9 bases separated the two germline ends. The chain's CDR3 is CASSLREQETQYF. The CDR3, as DNA: TGTGCCAGCAGTCTCCGGGAACAAGAGACCCAGTACTTC.

This chain connects TRBV4-1 to TRBJ2-7; D call uncertain. Trimming stripped 0 bases from V and 3 bases from J, with 6 bases between. CDR3 size: 13 residues. Germline CDR1 MGHRA, CDR2 YSYEKL. The CDR3 here is CASSQDSSYEQYF. CDR3 in DNA: TGCGCCAGCAGCCAAGATTCCAGCTACGAGCAGTACTTC.

This clonotype appeared a few times. J is TRBJ2-3 and V is TRBV7-9; D is possibly TRBD2 (6 bases). V lost 11 bases to trimming and J lost 5 bases, with 20 bases between them. CDR3 length: 14 amino acids. Germline V gene lookup returns CDR1 SEHNR and CDR2 FQNEAQ (reference sequence). CDR3 loop: CAARPSGSKDTQYF. CDR3 nucleotide sequence: TGTGCCGCAAGGCCTTCCGGGAGTAAAGATACGCAGTATTTT.

The chain employs TRBV20-1 and TRBJ2-7; D tentatively fits TRBD1 or TRBD2 (5 bases each). This CDR3 is 15 amino acids long. Trimming removed 0 bases at V and 6 bases at J, with 18 bases between. Germline CDR1 is DFQATT and CDR2 is SNEGSKA (reference sequence). CDR3 coding DNA: TGCAGTGCTAGAGATCGGGGTCAAGGGCAGGGCGAGCAGTACTTC. Residues: CSARDRGQGQGEQYF.

In this sample, this clonotype turned up many times. This chain links TRBV12-3 or TRBV12-4 with TRBJ2-1; the D is unclear. The CDR3 runs 16 residues. The V and J ends lost 6 bases and 0 bases respectively, with 15 bases between them. For the CDR3, the DNA is TGTGCCAGCAGCACTGACGACTTCCACTCCTACAATGAGCAGTTCTTC. As protein: CASSTDDFHSYNEQFF.

This clonotype is medium-sized by share. The chain has TRBV6-6 and TRBJ2-3; 7 nucleotides align to TRBD2. This CDR3 is 14 amino acids long. Germline V gene data show CDR1 as MNHNY and CDR2 as SVGAGI (reference sequence). The ends lost 7 bases at V and 4 bases at J; junction bases unmatched: 8. This CDR3 is CASTHRGEADTQYF. In nucleotides, the CDR3 is TGTGCCAGCACCCACCGGGGGGAGGCAGATACGCAGTATTTT.

This clonotype was recorded a few times. This chain uses TRBV20-1 with TRBJ1-5, with D possibly matching TRBD1 (5 bases). This CDR3 spans 14 amino acids. V lost 3 bases, J lost 7 bases, and 16 bases lay in between. The germline V gene encodes CDR1 DFQATT and CDR2 SNEGSKA (reference sequence). CDR3 region: CSASPTDRSQPQHF. CDR3 coding DNA: TGCAGTGCTAGCCCTACTGACAGATCCCAGCCCCAGCATTTT.

The rearrangement uses TRBV4-1 and TRBJ2-7; D ambiguous. The germline CDR1 and CDR2 sequences are MGHRA and YSYEKL. The CDR3 has 13 amino acids. Trimming stripped 1 base from V and 2 bases from J, with 6 bases between. The CDR3 protein is CASSQVGTYEQYF. CDR3 nucleotide sequence: TGCGCCAGCAGCCAAGTAGGCACCTACGAGCAGTACTTC.

Many counts were recorded for this clonotype. The chain recombines TRBV6-1 with TRBJ2-5, with TRBD2 identical over 11 bases. The CDR3 length is 15 residues. CDR1 is MNHNS and CDR2 is SASEGT in the germline V gene. Losses at the gene ends were 8 bases for V and 4 bases for J; bases not matched to a gene: 9. The CDR3 sequence is CASLIAGGPGETQYF. Here the CDR3 DNA reads TGTGCCAGCCTAATAGCGGGGGGGCCGGGAGAGACCCAGTACTTC.

The chain combines TRBV20-1 with TRBJ1-4, with 7 bases lining up with TRBD1. This CDR3 spans 16 amino acids. Germline V gives CDR1 DFQATT, CDR2 SNEGSKA (reference sequence). Unmatched junction bases numbered 14, after V lost 6 bases and J lost 4 bases. Written as DNA, the CDR3 is TGCAGTGCCAGGGGGGGGCAGGGTATAATTAATGAAAAACTGTTTTTT. As protein: CSARGGQGIINEKLFF.

The gene calls are TRBV10-3 and TRBJ2-3; D may be TRBD2 (6 bases). The CDR3 sequence is 13 residues long. Germline-derived CDR1 and CDR2 are ENHRY and SYGVKD. Trimming cost V 2 bases and J 4 bases, with 7 bases left between them. The CDR3 nucleotides are TGTGCCATCAGTGAGCCTAGCGCAGATACGCAGTATTTT. It translates to CAISEPSADTQYF.

This sequence joins TRBV7-2 and TRBJ1-2; D is uncertain. Germline assignment: CDR1 SGHTA and CDR2 FQGNSA. The length of the CDR3 is 14 residues. Trimming stripped 3 bases from V and 2 bases from J, with 10 bases between. The CDR3 nucleotides are TGTGCCAGCAGCTTCTCAGGAGGGAACTATGGCTACACCTTC. It specifies CASSFSGGNYGYTF. The variable domain in full, completed from reference TRBV7-2 and TRBJ1-2, reads GAGVSQSPSNKVTEKGKDVELRCDPISGHTALYWYRQSLGQGLEFLIYFQGNSAPDKSGLPSDRFSAERTGGSVSTLTIQRTQQEDSAVYLCASSFSGGNYGYTFGSGTRLTVV.

The chain employs TRBV10-2 and TRBJ2-3; D is uncertain. Germline CDR1 reads WSHSY; CDR2 reads SAAADI. This CDR3 has 12 residues. The V gene lost 6 bases and the J gene lost 2 bases, with 6 bases spanning the gap. This CDR3 is CASRPVTDTQYF. The CDR3 nucleotides are TGCGCCAGCAGACCAGTCACAGATACGCAGTATTTT.

This clonotype has a handful of counts. V usage is TRBV12-3 or TRBV12-4 and J usage is TRBJ2-2; TRBD1 might be the D (6 bases). This CDR3 has 14 residues. The V gene lost 3 bases and the J gene lost 6 bases, with 11 bases spanning the gap. CDR3 loop: CASSFLEGAGELFF. The CDR3, as DNA: TGTGCCAGCAGTTTTCTCGAGGGGGCCGGGGAGCTGTTTTTT.

The chain uses TRBV3-1 and TRBJ1-2; 7 nucleotides match TRBD1. The length of the CDR3 is 14 residues. Per the germline V gene, CDR1 is LGHDT and CDR2 is YNNKEL (reference sequence). V lost 1 base to trimming and J lost 8 bases; unmatched junction nucleotides: 7. CDR3 coding DNA: TGTGCCAGCAGCCAAGGGAGGGGGCCGGTAGGCTACACCTTC. Translating it yields CASSQGRGPVGYTF.

This clonotype was seen only a few times. The chain combines TRBV28 with TRBJ2-3, with 9 bases matching TRBD2. CDR3 length: 18 residues. The trim removed 2 bases at V and 4 bases at J, leaving 13 bases unmatched. Germline V gives CDR1 MDHEN, CDR2 SYDVKM. CDR3 sequence reads: CASSLIWGGGGASDTQYF. CDR3 nucleotides: TGTGCCAGCAGTTTAATATGGGGCGGCGGGGGGGCCTCAGATACGCAGTATTTT.

The sample holds a few counts of this clonotype. This rearrangement joins TRBV12-3 or TRBV12-4 to TRBJ2-1; 8 bases are shared with TRBD1. V lost 3 bases, J lost 7 bases, and 11 bases stayed unmatched. The CDR3 spans 16 residues. The CDR3 spells CASSLGGGTGLNEQFF. CDR3 coding DNA: TGTGCCAGCAGTTTGGGGGGCGGGACAGGTCTAAATGAGCAGTTCTTC.

CDR3 region: CASSELREQETQYF. CDR3 nucleotides: TGTGCCAGCAGTGAATTAAGGGAACAAGAGACCCAGTACTTC. This rearrangement joins TRBV25-1 to TRBJ2-5; D unresolved. The CDR3 consists of 14 residues. Trimming cost V 1 base and J 2 bases, with 8 bases left between them. Germline CDR1 MGHDK, CDR2 SYGVNS.

This clonotype was seen only a few times. The CDR3 region is CASSQISGGAGDNEQFF. The CDR3 nucleotides read TGTGCCAGCAGCCAAATTAGCGGGGGGGCGGGGGACAATGAGCAGTTCTTC. V gene TRBV4-2 combines with J gene TRBJ2-1; 11 bases align to TRBD2. V shed 2 bases and J 5 bases; nucleotides not matched to a gene: 8. This CDR3 is built from 17 residues. CDR1 LGHNA and CDR2 YNFKEQ come from the germline V gene.